These T cell receptor beta chains were read from a single sample in a study of blood T cell repertoires in COVID-19. The method was immunoSEQ multiplex PCR; TCRdb's version includes in-frame clones alone and lacks a portion of them. The sample carries fewer than 500,000 clones, around 89% recorded once. Sequenced sample: peripheral blood. The receptors derive from a woman younger than 45 with acute or convalescent COVID-19. Each CDR3 is given without its conserved first and last residue.

SASQGYGYT TRBJ1-2 TRBV20-1
ASSTSGSGANVLT TRBJ2-6 TRBV6-6
ASSGGHGPNSPLH TRBJ1-6 TRBV2
ATSRAAARAGELF TRBJ2-2 TRBV15
ASSSPRGARSEQF TRBJ2-1 TRBV7-9
ASSLLGQDTGELF TRBJ2-2 TRBV7-2
ASSEIDSSSYEQY TRBJ2-7 TRBV6-1
AWSVGDSEAF TRBJ1-1 TRBV30
AISEDRAAETQY TRBJ2-5 TRBV10-3
ATTNSPWGGTEAF TRBJ1-1 TRBV19
ASTQSLADSYEQY TRBJ2-7 TRBV6-5
ASSTHDRGGDTQY TRBJ2-3 TRBV19
ASSFGTGPYEQY TRBJ2-7 TRBV27
ASSDSFQETQY TRBJ2-5 TRBV12-3/TRBV12-4
ASSLVGQAWETQY TRBJ2-5 TRBV7-3
ASSPRTGQNTEAF TRBJ1-1 TRBV7-3
ASSQGQGPYEQY TRBJ2-7 TRBV14
AWSATEALNYGYT TRBJ1-2 TRBV30
ASSEPGNRWEQY TRBJ2-7 TRBV10-1
ASSLEGRGDSDTQY TRBJ2-3 TRBV7-8
ASSQHSFYGYT TRBJ1-2 TRBV3-1/TRBV3-2
ASSLDYRYYNEQF TRBJ2-1 TRBV7-3